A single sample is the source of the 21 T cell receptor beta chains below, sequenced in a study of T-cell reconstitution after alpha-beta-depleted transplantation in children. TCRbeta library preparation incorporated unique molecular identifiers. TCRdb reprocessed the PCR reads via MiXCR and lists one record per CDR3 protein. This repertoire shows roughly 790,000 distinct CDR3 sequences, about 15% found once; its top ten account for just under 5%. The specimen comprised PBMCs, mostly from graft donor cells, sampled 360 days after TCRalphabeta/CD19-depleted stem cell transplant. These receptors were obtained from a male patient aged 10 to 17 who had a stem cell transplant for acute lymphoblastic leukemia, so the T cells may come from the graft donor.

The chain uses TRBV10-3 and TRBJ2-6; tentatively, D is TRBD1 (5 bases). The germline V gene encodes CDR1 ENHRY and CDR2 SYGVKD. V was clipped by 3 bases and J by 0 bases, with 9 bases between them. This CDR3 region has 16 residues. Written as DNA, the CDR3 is TGTGCCATCAGTGACCCCCAGGGCTCTGGGGCCAACGTCCTGACTTTC. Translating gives CAISDPQGSGANVLTF.

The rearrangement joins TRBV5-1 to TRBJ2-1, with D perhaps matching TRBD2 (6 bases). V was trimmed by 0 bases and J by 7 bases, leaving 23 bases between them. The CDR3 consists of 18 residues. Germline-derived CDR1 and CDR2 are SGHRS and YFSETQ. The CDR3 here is CASSLDLEGRPAGNEQFF. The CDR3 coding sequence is TGCGCCAGCAGCTTGGATCTGGAGGGCCGTCCCGCGGGGAATGAGCAGTTCTTC.

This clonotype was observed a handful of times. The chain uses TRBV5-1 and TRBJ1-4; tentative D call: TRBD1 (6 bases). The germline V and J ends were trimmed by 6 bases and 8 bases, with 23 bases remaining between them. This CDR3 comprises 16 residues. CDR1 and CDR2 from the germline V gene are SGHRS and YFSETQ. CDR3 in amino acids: CASMRGNSEMAEKLFF. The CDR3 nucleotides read TGCGCCAGCATGAGGGGGAACTCAGAAATGGCGGAAAAACTGTTTTTT.

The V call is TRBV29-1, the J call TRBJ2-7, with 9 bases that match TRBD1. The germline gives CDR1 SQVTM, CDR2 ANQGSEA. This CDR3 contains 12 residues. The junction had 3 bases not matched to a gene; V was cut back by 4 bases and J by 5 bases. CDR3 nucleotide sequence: TGCAGCGTTGTGGGACAGGGAGACGAGCAGTACTTC. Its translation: CSVVGQGDEQYF.

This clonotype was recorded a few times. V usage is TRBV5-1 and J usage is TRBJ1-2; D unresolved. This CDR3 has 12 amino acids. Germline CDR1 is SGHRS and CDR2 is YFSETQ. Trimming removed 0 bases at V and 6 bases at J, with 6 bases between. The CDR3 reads CASSLAEHGYTF. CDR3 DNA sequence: TGCGCCAGCAGCTTGGCAGAACATGGCTACACCTTC.

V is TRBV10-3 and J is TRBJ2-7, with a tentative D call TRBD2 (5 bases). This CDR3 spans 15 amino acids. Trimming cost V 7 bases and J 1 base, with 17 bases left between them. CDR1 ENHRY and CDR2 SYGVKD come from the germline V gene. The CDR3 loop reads CAIKAEVVGSYEQYF. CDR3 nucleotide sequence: TGTGCCATCAAAGCGGAGGTGGTAGGGTCCTACGAGCAGTACTTC.

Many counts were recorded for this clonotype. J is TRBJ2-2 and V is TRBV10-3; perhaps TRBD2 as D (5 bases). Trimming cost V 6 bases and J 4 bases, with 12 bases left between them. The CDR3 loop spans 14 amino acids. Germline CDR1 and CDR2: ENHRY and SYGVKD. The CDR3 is CAIRPGLFTGELFF. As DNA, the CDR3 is TGTGCCATCAGACCCGGACTCTTCACCGGGGAGCTGTTTTTT.

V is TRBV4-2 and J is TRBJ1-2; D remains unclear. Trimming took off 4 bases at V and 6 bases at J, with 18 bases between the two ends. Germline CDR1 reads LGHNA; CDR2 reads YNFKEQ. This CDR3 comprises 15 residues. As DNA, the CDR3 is TGTGCCAGCAGCCGAGTGGAGGGAGAAGGCAATGGCTACACCTTC. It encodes CASSRVEGEGNGYTF.

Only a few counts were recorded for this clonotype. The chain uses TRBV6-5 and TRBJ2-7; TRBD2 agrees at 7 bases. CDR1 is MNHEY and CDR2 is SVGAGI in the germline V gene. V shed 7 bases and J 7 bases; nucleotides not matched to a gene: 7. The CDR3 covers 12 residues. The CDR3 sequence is CASIGLVGEQYF. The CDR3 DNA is TGTGCCAGCATTGGACTAGTTGGTGAGCAGTACTTC.

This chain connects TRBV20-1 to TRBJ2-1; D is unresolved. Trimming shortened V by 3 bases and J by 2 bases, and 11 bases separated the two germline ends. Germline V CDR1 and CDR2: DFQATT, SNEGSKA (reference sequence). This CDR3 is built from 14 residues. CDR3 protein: CSASSPTPYNEQFF. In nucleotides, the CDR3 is TGCAGTGCTAGTAGTCCGACCCCCTACAATGAGCAGTTCTTC.

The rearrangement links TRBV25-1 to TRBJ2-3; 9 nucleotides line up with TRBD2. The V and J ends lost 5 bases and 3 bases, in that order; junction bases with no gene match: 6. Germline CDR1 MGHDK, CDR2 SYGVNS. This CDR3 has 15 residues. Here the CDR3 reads CASSLAGVMTDTQYF. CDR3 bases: TGTGCCAGCAGTTTAGCGGGAGTGATGACAGATACGCAGTATTTT.

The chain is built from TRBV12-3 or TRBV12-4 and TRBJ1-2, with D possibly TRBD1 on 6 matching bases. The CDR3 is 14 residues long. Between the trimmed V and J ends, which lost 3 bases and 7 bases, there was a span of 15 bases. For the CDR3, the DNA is TGTGCCAGCAGTTTCGGCCGGGGGCCCGGTGGCTACACCTTC. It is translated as CASSFGRGPGGYTF.

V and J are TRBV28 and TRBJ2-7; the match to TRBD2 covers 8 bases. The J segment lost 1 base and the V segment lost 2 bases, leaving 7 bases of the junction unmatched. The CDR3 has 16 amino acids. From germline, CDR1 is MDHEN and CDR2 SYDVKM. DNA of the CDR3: TGTGCCAGCAGTTTAGTGGGAGTAGCGGGATCCTACGAGCAGTACTTC. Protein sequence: CASSLVGVAGSYEQYF.

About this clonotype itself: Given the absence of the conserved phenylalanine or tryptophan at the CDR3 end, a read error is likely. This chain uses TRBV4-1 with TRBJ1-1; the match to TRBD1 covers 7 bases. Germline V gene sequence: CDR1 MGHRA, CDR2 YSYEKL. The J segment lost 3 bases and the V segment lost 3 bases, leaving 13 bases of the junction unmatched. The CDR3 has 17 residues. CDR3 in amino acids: CASSHKTGSGWDTEAFL. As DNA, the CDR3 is TGCGCCAGCAGCCACAAGACAGGGAGCGGTTGGGACACTGAAGCTTTCCTT.

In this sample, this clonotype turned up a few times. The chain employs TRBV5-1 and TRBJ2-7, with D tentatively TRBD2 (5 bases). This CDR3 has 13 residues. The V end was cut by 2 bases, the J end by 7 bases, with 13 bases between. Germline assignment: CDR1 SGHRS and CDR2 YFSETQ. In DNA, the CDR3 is TGCGCCAGCAGCTTACCCGGGATTCGTGAGCAGTACTTC. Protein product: CASSLPGIREQYF. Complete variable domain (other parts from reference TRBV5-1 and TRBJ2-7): KAGVTQTPRYLIKTRGQQVTLSCSPISGHRSVSWYQQTPGQGLQFLFEYFSETQRNKGNFPGRFSGRQFSNSRSEMNVSTLELGDSALYLCASSLPGIREQYFGPGTRLTVT.

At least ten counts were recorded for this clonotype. The CDR3 sequence is CATSRDPGQGYEQYF. The CDR3 DNA reads TGTGCCACCAGCAGAGATCCGGGACAGGGGTACGAGCAGTACTTC. The chain is built from TRBV15 and TRBJ2-7; 10 nucleotides align to TRBD1. V trimming: 0 bases; J trimming: 4 bases; junction bases outside the gene matches: 3. This CDR3 region has 15 residues. The V gene's germline CDR1 is LNHNV and CDR2 YYDKDF (reference sequence).

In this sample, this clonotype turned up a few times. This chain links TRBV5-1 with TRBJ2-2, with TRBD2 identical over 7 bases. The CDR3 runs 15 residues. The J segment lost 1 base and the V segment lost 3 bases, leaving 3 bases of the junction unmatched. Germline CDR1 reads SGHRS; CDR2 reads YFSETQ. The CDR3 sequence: CASSWEGQNTGELFF. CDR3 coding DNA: TGCGCCAGCAGCTGGGAGGGCCAGAACACCGGGGAGCTGTTTTTT.

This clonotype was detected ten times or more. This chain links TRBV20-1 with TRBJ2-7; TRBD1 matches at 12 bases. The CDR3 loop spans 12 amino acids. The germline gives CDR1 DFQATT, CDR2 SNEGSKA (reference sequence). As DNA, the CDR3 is TGCAGCGGGACAGGGGGCCTCTACGAGCAGTACTTC. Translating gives CSGTGGLYEQYF.

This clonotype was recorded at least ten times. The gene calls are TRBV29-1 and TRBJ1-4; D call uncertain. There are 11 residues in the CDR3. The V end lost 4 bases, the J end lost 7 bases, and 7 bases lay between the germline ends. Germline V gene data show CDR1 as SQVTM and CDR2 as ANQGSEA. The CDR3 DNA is TGCAGCGTTGCGGTGGGTGAAAAACTGTTTTTT. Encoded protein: CSVAVGEKLFF.

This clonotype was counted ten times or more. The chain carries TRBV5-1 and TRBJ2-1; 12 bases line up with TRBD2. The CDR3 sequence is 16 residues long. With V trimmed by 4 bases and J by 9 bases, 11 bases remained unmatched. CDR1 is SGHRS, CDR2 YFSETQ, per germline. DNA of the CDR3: TGCGCCAGCAGCACCCGAGATCTAGCGGGAGGGGGTGAGCAGTTCTTC. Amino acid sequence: CASSTRDLAGGGEQFF.

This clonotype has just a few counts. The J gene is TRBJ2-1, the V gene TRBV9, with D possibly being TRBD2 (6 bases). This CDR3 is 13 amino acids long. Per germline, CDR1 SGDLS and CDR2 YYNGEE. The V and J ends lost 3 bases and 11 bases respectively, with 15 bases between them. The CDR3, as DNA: TGTGCCAGCAGCGCATACGGGAGAGGGAAGCAGTTCTTC. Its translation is CASSAYGRGKQFF.